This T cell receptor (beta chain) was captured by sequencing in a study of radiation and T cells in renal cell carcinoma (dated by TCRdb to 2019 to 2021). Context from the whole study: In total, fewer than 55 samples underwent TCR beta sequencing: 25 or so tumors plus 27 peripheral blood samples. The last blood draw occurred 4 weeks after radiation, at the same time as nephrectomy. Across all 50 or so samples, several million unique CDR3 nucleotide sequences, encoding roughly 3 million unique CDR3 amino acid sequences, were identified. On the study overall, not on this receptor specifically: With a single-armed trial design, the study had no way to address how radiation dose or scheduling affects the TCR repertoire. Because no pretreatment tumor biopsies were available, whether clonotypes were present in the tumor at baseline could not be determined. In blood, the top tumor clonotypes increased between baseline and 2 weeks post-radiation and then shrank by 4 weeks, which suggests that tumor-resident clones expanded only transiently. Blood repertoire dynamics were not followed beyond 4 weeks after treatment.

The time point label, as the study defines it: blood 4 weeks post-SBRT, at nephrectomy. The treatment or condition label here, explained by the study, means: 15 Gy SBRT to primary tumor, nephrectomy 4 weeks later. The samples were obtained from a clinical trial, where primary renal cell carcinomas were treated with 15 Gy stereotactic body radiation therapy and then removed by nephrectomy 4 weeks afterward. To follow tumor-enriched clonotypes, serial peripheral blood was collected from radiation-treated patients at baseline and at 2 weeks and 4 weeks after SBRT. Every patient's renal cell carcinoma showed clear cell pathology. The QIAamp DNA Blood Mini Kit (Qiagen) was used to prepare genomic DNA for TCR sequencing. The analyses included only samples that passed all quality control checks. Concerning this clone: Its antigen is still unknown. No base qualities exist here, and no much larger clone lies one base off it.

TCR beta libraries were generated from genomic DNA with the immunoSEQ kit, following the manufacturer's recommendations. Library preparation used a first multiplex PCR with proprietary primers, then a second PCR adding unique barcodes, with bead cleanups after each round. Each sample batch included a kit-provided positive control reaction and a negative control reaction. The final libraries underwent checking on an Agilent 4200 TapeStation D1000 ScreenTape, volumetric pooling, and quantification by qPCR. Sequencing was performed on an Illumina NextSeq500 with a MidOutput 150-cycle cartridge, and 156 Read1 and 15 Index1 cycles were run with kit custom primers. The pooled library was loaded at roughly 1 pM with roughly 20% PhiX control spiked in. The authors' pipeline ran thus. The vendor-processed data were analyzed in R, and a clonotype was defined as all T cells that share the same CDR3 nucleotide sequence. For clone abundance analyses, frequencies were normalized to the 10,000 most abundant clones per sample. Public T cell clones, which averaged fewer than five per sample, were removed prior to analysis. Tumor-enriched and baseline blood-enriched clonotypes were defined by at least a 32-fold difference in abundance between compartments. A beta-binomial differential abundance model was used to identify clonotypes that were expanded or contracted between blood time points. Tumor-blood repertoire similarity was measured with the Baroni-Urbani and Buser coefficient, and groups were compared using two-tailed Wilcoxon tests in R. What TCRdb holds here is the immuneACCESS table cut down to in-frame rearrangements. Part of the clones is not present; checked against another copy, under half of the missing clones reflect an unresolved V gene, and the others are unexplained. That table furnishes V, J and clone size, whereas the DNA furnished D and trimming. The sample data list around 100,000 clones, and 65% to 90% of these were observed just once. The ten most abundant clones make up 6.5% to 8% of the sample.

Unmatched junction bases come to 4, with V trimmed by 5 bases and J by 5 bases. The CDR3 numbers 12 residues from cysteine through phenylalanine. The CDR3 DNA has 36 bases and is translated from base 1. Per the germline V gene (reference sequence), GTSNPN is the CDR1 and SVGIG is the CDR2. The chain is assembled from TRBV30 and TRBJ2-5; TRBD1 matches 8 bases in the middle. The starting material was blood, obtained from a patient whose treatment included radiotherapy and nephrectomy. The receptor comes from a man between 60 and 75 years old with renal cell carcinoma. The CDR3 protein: CAWDTGGETQYF. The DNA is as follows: TGTGCCTGGGATACAGGGGGGGAGACCCAGTACTTC.